The 25 T cell receptor beta chains listed next were all sequenced from one sample in a study of cytomegalovirus exposure and HLA in healthy donors. This PCR relied on a set of 60 Vbeta primers and 13 Jbeta primers. TCRdb's copy holds only in-frame clones and misses some; the assay was immunoSEQ multiplex PCR. The sample consists of 120,000 or so clones, 15% to 20% of them appearing once. Sequencing was performed on PBMCs. Receptor source: a female donor in good health and CMV-seropositive.

This clone was detected only a few times. Written as DNA, the CDR3 is TGTGCCAGCAGACCTTTGGGAAGACAGACAGCCTTAGAGACCCAGTACTTC. It translates to CASRPLGRQTALETQYF. This chain joins TRBV2 and TRBJ2-5, with a possible D match to TRBD1 (5 bases). This CDR3 has 17 residues. Germline V gene sequence: CDR1 SNHLY, CDR2 FYNNEI. V was pared by 6 bases and J by 4 bases, with 24 bases between.

This clone was counted only a few times. The J gene is TRBJ1-2, the V gene TRBV28, with D maybe TRBD1 (5 bases). The germline gives CDR1 MDHEN, CDR2 SYDVKM. CDR3 length: 15 residues. V gave up 4 bases and J gave up 3 bases, with 15 bases separating them. CDR3 sequence (DNA): TGTGCCAGCAGTTATAGTTTACGGGGGGACTATGGCTACACCTTC. Residues: CASSYSLRGDYGYTF.

The chain uses TRBV5-1 and TRBJ2-7; D may be TRBD2 (5 bases). Germline V gene lookup returns CDR1 SGHRS and CDR2 YFSETQ. V shed 4 bases and J shed 2 bases, with 13 bases lying between them. The CDR3 extends over 14 amino acids. CDR3 protein: CASSEGRIAYEQYF. CDR3 DNA: TGCGCCAGCAGCGAGGGTCGGATCGCCTACGAGCAGTACTTC. The full variable domain, its missing parts supplied by reference TRBV5-1 and TRBJ2-7, is KAGVTQTPRYLIKTRGQQVTLSCSPISGHRSVSWYQQTPGQGLQFLFEYFSETQRNKGNFPGRFSGRQFSNSRSEMNVSTLELGDSALYLCASSEGRIAYEQYFGPGTRLTVT.

A note on this clone: The sample holds other DNA sequences that translate to the same CDR3. The chain uses TRBV29-1 and TRBJ1-1; no clear D. The V end was cut by 6 bases, the J end by 5 bases, with 7 bases between. Germline V gene data show CDR1 as SQVTM and CDR2 as ANQGSEA. This CDR3 region has 10 residues. CDR3 region: CSVGETEAFF. In DNA form, the CDR3 reads TGCAGCGTGGGAGAGACTGAAGCTTTCTTT.

The V gene is TRBV4-3, the J gene TRBJ2-7, with TRBD2 identical over 8 bases. Germline loops: CDR1 LGHNA, CDR2 YSLEER. Trimming at V came to 3 bases and at J to 2 bases, leaving 3 bases not matched to a gene. The CDR3 spans 14 residues. The CDR3 bases are TGCGCCAGCAGCCAGGGACTAGAGGCCTACGAGCAGTACTTC. It yields the protein CASSQGLEAYEQYF.

V is TRBV6-5 and J is TRBJ2-2; TRBD2 might be the D (6 bases). Germline V lookup: CDR1 MNHEY, CDR2 SVGAGI. V was trimmed by 6 bases and J by 6 bases, leaving 17 bases between them. This CDR3 region has 15 residues. The CDR3 loop reads CASSRSRAGSGELFF. In DNA form, the CDR3 reads TGTGCCAGCAGCCGCAGTCGGGCGGGGTCCGGGGAGCTGTTTTTT.

This clone was seen more than once but under ten times. The chain couples TRBV6-5 to TRBJ2-7; possible D gene TRBD1, 5 bases. V lost 2 bases and J lost 2, with 10 bases in between. Germline V gene sequence: CDR1 MNHEY, CDR2 SVGAGI. CDR3 size: 14 residues. CDR3 region: CASSYAGIPYEQYF. The DNA for the CDR3 is TGTGCCAGCAGTTACGCAGGGATCCCCTACGAGCAGTACTTC.

This clone was seen more than once but under ten times. This chain links TRBV6-1 with TRBJ1-2; 9 nucleotides agree with TRBD1. The V gene end was trimmed by 0 bases and the J gene end by 8 bases; junction bases not matched to a gene: 7. CDR1 MNHNS and CDR2 SASEGT come from the germline V gene. The CDR3 runs 15 residues. CDR3 sequence: CASSEAIQGARGYTF. The CDR3 nucleotides are TGTGCCAGCAGTGAAGCCATACAGGGGGCGCGCGGCTACACCTTC.

V and J are TRBV28 and TRBJ1-6, with a tentative D call TRBD1 (6 bases). Germline lookup yields CDR1 MDHEN and CDR2 SYDVKM. Between the trimmed V and J ends, which lost 8 bases and 8 bases, there was a span of 16 bases. The CDR3 spans 14 residues. Here the CDR3 reads CASGGYRADSPLHF. DNA for the CDR3: TGTGCCAGCGGGGGATACAGGGCCGATTCACCCCTCCACTTT.

The V and J genes are TRBV2 and TRBJ2-7; 8 bases align to TRBD1. The V and J ends lost 3 bases and 4 bases, in that order; junction bases with no gene match: 5. The CDR3 is 14 residues long. CDR1 is SNHLY and CDR2 is FYNNEI in the germline V gene. In nucleotides, the CDR3 is TGTGCCAGCAGTGACCCGAACAGGGGGTACGAGCAGTACTTC. Amino acid sequence: CASSDPNRGYEQYF.

The rearrangement uses TRBV7-2 and TRBJ2-3; 10 nucleotides agree with TRBD2. Germline CDR1 SGHTA, CDR2 FQGNSA. V trimming: 1 base; J trimming: 5 bases; junction bases outside the gene matches: 9. CDR3 length equals 17 residues. In DNA, the CDR3 is TGTGCCAGCAGCTTAGAGTCCGGACTAGCGGCCTTAGATACGCAGTATTTT. Its protein product is CASSLESGLAALDTQYF.

In its sample, this clone was seen a few times. This rearrangement joins TRBV19 to TRBJ1-1, with TRBD1 identical over 8 bases. The CDR3 consists of 16 residues. Germline V gene sequence: CDR1 LNHDA, CDR2 SQIVND (reference sequence). J gave up 0 bases and V 6 bases, and 9 bases lay outside the gene matches. CDR3 amino acids: CASRTGAYSLNTEAFF. The DNA of the CDR3 is TGTGCCAGTAGGACAGGGGCCTACTCTCTGAACACTGAAGCTTTCTTT.

This clone was seen more than once but under ten times. V is TRBV4-1 and J is TRBJ2-7; TRBD2 matches at 13 bases. The CDR3 consists of 16 residues. CDR1 is MGHRA, CDR2 YSYEKL, per germline. V dropped 0 bases and J dropped 3; count of bases not matched to a gene: 2. The CDR3: CASSQEGLAGFYEQYF. CDR3 in DNA: TGCGCCAGCAGCCAAGAGGGACTAGCGGGGTTCTACGAGCAGTACTTC.

The count of this clone is one. V is TRBV6-4 and J is TRBJ2-5; D uncertain. The germline gives CDR1 MRHNA, CDR2 SNTAGT. The V end was cut by 6 bases, the J end by 1 base, with 24 bases between. This CDR3 is built from 18 residues. The CDR3 DNA reads as TGTGCCAGCAGGAAAGTAGGCGGCTCGCTAGTTGCCCAAGAGACCCAGTACTTC. The encoded protein is CASRKVGGSLVAQETQYF.

This clone occurred a few times. The rearrangement uses TRBV29-1 and TRBJ2-1, with D possibly matching TRBD1 (5 bases). CDR1 is SQVTM, CDR2 ANQGSEA, per germline. The CDR3 runs to 13 residues. Trimming took off 1 base at V and 4 bases at J, with 8 bases between the two ends. This CDR3 is CSVEVDSYNEQFF. DNA of the CDR3: TGCAGCGTTGAAGTAGACAGTTACAATGAGCAGTTCTTC.

This clone was counted between two and nine times. The chain has TRBV5-1 and TRBJ2-7; 7 nucleotides agree with TRBD1. Germline V gene lookup returns CDR1 SGHRS and CDR2 YFSETQ. J gave up 3 bases and V 4 bases, and 7 bases lay outside the gene matches. The CDR3 consists of 14 residues. The CDR3 DNA follows: TGCGCCAGCAGCGGGACAGCCCATGACTACGAGCAGTACTTC. Protein: CASSGTAHDYEQYF.

The chain combines TRBV29-1 with TRBJ1-1; 7 positions agree with TRBD1. CDR1 is SQVTM, CDR2 ANQGSEA, per germline. The CDR3 length is 16 residues. Losses at the gene ends were 7 bases for V and 0 bases for J; bases not matched to a gene: 14. CDR3 loop: CSADAAWRGLNTEAFF. In nucleotides, the CDR3 is TGCAGCGCCGATGCCGCTTGGAGGGGGCTGAACACTGAAGCTTTCTTT.

This clone was found a few times. The chain has TRBV27 and TRBJ1-5; TRBD1 might be the D (6 bases). Germline CDR1 reads MNHEY; CDR2 reads SMNVEV (reference sequence). The CDR3 runs to 20 residues. V was clipped by 6 bases and J by 0 bases, with 27 bases between them. The CDR3 loop reads CASSPTGRGTWPYSNQPQHF. The CDR3 coding sequence is TGTGCCAGCAGCCCTACAGGGAGGGGAACATGGCCTTATAGCAATCAGCCCCAGCATTTT.

In this sample, this clone turned up a few times. The rearrangement joins TRBV5-1 to TRBJ1-3, with D possibly TRBD1 on 5 matching bases. Trimming shortened V by 0 bases and J by 2 bases, and 9 bases separated the two germline ends. The CDR3 length is 15 residues. From germline, CDR1 is SGHRS and CDR2 YFSETQ. CDR3 protein: CASSLALGAGNTIYF. CDR3 in DNA: TGCGCCAGCAGCTTGGCCCTAGGGGCTGGAAACACCATATATTTT. The full variable domain, with the rest looked up from reference TRBV5-1 and TRBJ1-3, is KAGVTQTPRYLIKTRGQQVTLSCSPISGHRSVSWYQQTPGQGLQFLFEYFSETQRNKGNFPGRFSGRQFSNSRSEMNVSTLELGDSALYLCASSLALGAGNTIYFGEGSWLTVV.

V and J are TRBV5-6 and TRBJ1-2; the match to TRBD1 covers 10 bases. Germline values: CDR1 SGHDT, CDR2 YYEEEE. The CDR3 loop spans 17 amino acids. With V trimmed by 0 bases and J by 3 bases, 8 bases remained unmatched. The CDR3 reads CASSLVDRGTAYYGYTF. The CDR3 DNA reads as TGTGCCAGCAGCTTGGTGGACAGGGGGACTGCATACTATGGCTACACCTTC.

This sequence joins TRBV11-2 and TRBJ1-4; a weak D match, TRBD1 (5 bases). The ends were cut back, 3 bases at V and 3 bases at J, with 14 bases in the middle. Per the germline V gene, CDR1 is SGHAT and CDR2 is FQNNGV. This CDR3 is built from 16 residues. The CDR3 sequence: CASSLGRGSSNEKLFF. The CDR3 bases are TGTGCCAGCAGCTTGGGACGGGGGAGCTCTAATGAAAAACTGTTTTTT.

With regard to this clone: A junction boundary mismatches the germline segment, possibly from a read error. The chain has TRBV19 and TRBJ2-5, with 7 positions matching TRBD1. This CDR3 spans 14 amino acids. Germline lookup yields CDR1 LNHDA and CDR2 SQIVND (reference sequence). This chain's CDR3 is CASSLDRVSETQYF. The CDR3 DNA reads TGTGCCAGTAGTTTAGACAGGGTTTCGGAGACCCAGTACTTC.

The CDR3 is CASSPRVSRNTEAFF. The CDR3 DNA follows: TGTGCCAGCAGCCCCAGGGTCTCTCGGAACACTGAAGCTTTCTTT. The chain links TRBV7-9 to TRBJ1-1; TRBD1 is a possible D gene (5 bases). Germline-derived CDR1 and CDR2 are SEHNR and FQNEAQ (reference sequence). The CDR3 contains 15 residues. Trimming removed 5 bases at V and 1 base at J, with 14 bases between.

This clone was counted only a few times. DNA of the CDR3: TGCGCCAGCAGCTTAGAGACAAGCCCTTCTGGCTACACCTTC. It is translated as CASSLETSPSGYTF. The chain joins TRBV5-1 to TRBJ1-2; D remains ambiguous. Trimming took 2 bases from V and 7 from J, leaving 15 bases between them. Germline values: CDR1 SGHRS, CDR2 YFSETQ. The CDR3 extends over 14 amino acids.

The chain has TRBV4-3 and TRBJ2-2, with 7 bases aligning to TRBD2. Germline-derived CDR1 and CDR2 are LGHNA and YSLEER. CDR3 size: 18 residues. V gave up 0 bases and J gave up 0 bases; unmatched junction bases: 7. This CDR3 is CASSQDGAAGANTGELFF. The CDR3 coding sequence is TGCGCCAGCAGCCAAGATGGCGCGGCGGGAGCGAACACCGGGGAGCTGTTTTTT.